A selection of T cell receptor beta chains follows, all from one sample in a study of T cell responses to AZD1222 COVID-19 vaccine. This table comes from immunoSEQ multiplex PCR, and its TCRdb copy is limited to in-frame clones, with some not included. The repertoire includes 86,000 or so clones, about 93% of them detected once, and 4.5% to 5.5% sits in the top ten. The sample was peripheral blood, taken on day 0 of MenACWY control vaccination. The receptors here all came from an adult in good health. Each CDR3 is given with its conserved first and last residue. The order of the fields is D gene, J gene, V gene, clone size, CDR3 protein, CDR3 DNA. A D gene is named only where the DNA matches it firmly. The size of a clone is reported for some rows only, either as once, few or many, or as a class for expanded clones.

NA,TRBJ1-6,TRBV28,NA,CASSPAAGYSPLHF,TGTGCCAGCAGTCCCGCCGCCGGATATTCACCCCTCCACTTT
NA,TRBJ1-1,TRBV5-6,NA,CASSWERGGMNTEAFF,TGTGCCAGCAGCTGGGAAAGAGGGGGGATGAACACTGAAGCTTTCTTT
NA,TRBJ1-5,TRBV24-1,few,CATSALERKIKQPQHF,TGTGCCACCAGTGCCCTTGAAAGGAAGATCAAACAGCCCCAGCATTTT
NA,TRBJ1-1,TRBV15,NA,CATSREGDGSMNTEAFF,TGTGCCACCAGCAGAGAGGGGGACGGATCCATGAACACTGAAGCTTTCTTT
TRBD1,TRBJ2-2,TRBV19,NA,CASRNRGPGELFF,TGTGCCAGTAGAAACAGGGGGCCCGGGGAGCTGTTTTTT
NA,TRBJ2-7,TRBV11-2,NA,CASSNSQGLVDEQYF,TGTGCCAGCAGCAACTCCCAGGGGTTGGTCGACGAGCAGTACTTC
TRBD1,TRBJ1-1,TRBV7-2,NA,CASSEGQGTEAFF,TGTGCCAGCAGCGAGGGACAGGGCACTGAAGCTTTCTTT
TRBD1,TRBJ1-1,TRBV13,NA,CASSPRQGWRVMNTEAFF,TGTGCCAGCAGCCCTCGACAGGGGTGGCGGGTCATGAACACTGAAGCTTTCTTT
NA,TRBJ2-7,TRBV6-5,NA,CASSYSKDWGSYEQYF,TGTGCCAGCAGTTACTCGAAGGATTGGGGCTCCTACGAGCAGTACTTC
NA,TRBJ1-6,TRBV28,NA,CASSFSYQGRNSPLHF,TGTGCCAGCAGTTTTTCGTATCAGGGTAGGAATTCACCCCTCCACTTT
TRBD2,TRBJ2-1,TRBV3-1/TRBV3-2,NA,CATETSSGPYNEQFF,TGTGCCACCGAAACGTCTAGCGGGCCCTACAATGAGCAGTTCTTC
TRBD1,TRBJ2-7,TRBV5-1,NA,CASSWDRVSYEQYF,TGCGCCAGCAGTTGGGACAGGGTTTCCTACGAGCAGTACTTC
TRBD1,TRBJ1-2,TRBV15,NA,CATSVRTGSGYTF,TGTGCCACCAGCGTCAGGACAGGGTCCGGCTACACCTTC
TRBD2,TRBJ2-5,TRBV12-5,NA,CASGLAGVRETQYF,TGTGCTAGTGGACTAGCGGGAGTCCGTGAGACCCAGTACTTC
NA,TRBJ2-1,TRBV7-9,NA,CASSLDRQGEQFF,TGTGCCAGCAGCTTGGACCGCCAGGGTGAGCAGTTCTTC
NA,TRBJ2-3,TRBV10-2,NA,CAINELGVTDTQYF,TGCGCCATCAATGAATTGGGGGTAACAGATACGCAGTATTTT
NA,TRBJ2-1,TRBV7-2,NA,CASSPDYNEQFF,TGTGCCAGCAGTCCAGATTACAATGAGCAGTTCTTC
NA,TRBJ2-1,TRBV12-3/TRBV12-4,NA,CASSSEREQFF,TGTGCCAGCAGTTCAGAACGGGAGCAGTTCTTC
TRBD1,TRBJ1-2,TRBV6-5,NA,CASSYRDRLYGYTF,TGTGCCAGCAGTTATAGGGACAGACTCTATGGCTACACCTTC
TRBD2,TRBJ2-7,TRBV14,NA,CASSQRAGVSYEQYF,TGTGCCAGCAGCCAAAGAGCGGGAGTGTCCTACGAGCAGTACTTC
NA,TRBJ2-5,TRBV7-9,NA,CASSRAGVETQYF,TGTGCCAGCAGCAGAGCAGGGGTGGAGACCCAGTACTTC
TRBD1,TRBJ1-2,TRBV5-6,NA,CASSFSGGQFNYGYTF,TGTGCCAGCAGCTTCTCAGGGGGCCAATTTAACTATGGCTACACCTTC
NA,TRBJ1-5,TRBV6-5,few,CASSANRVGVTQHF,TGTGCCAGCAGCGCGAACAGGGTTGGTGTCACCCAGCATTTT
TRBD2,TRBJ2-3,TRBV27,NA,CASSLGTSSDTQYF,TGTGCCAGCAGTTTGGGGACTAGCTCAGATACGCAGTATTTT
NA,TRBJ1-2,TRBV6-2/TRBV6-3,NA,CAGSYRRGLGYTF,TGTGCCGGCAGTTACCGCAGGGGCCTTGGCTACACCTTC
NA,TRBJ2-7,TRBV5-1,NA,CASSHSPAVSAGYEQYF,TGCGCCAGCAGCCATTCCCCGGCAGTCAGTGCCGGGTACGAGCAGTACTTC
NA,TRBJ1-1,TRBV13,NA,CASSLGGVTEAFF,TGTGCCAGCAGCTTGGGGGGGGTCACTGAAGCTTTCTTT
TRBD1,TRBJ1-2,TRBV7-2,NA,CASSLRTGEGSGYTF,TGTGCCAGCAGCCTGAGGACAGGGGAGGGTAGCGGCTACACCTTC
NA,TRBJ1-3,TRBV4-1,NA,CASSQEETAGNTIYF,TGCGCCAGCAGCCAAGAGGAGACAGCTGGAAACACCATATATTTT
NA,TRBJ2-2,TRBV12-3/TRBV12-4,NA,CASSLVLTGELFF,TGTGCCAGCAGTTTGGTGCTGACCGGGGAGCTGTTTTTT
TRBD2,TRBJ2-3,TRBV10-3,NA,CAILSGRVSDTQYF,TGTGCCATCCTTAGCGGGAGGGTCTCAGATACGCAGTATTTT
TRBD2,TRBJ2-2,TRBV4-2,NA,CASSQYQGSSGSANTNTGELFF,TGTGCCAGCAGCCAATATCAGGGGTCTAGCGGGAGCGCGAACACGAACACCGGGGAGCTGTTTTTT
NA,TRBJ1-1,TRBV7-2,NA,CASSSNRASGDTEAFF,TGTGCCAGCAGCTCTAACAGGGCGTCGGGGGACACTGAAGCTTTCTTT
NA,TRBJ1-2,TRBV6-1,NA,CASSESGKPYYGYTF,TGTGCCAGCAGTGAAAGCGGGAAACCTTACTATGGCTACACCTTC
TRBD2,TRBJ2-7,TRBV5-1,NA,CASSHGTSGKSSYEQYF,TGCGCCAGCAGCCATGGGACTAGCGGGAAAAGCTCCTACGAGCAGTACTTC
TRBD1,TRBJ1-3,TRBV7-6,NA,CASSFGTGSSGNTIYF,TGTGCCAGCAGCTTTGGGACAGGCTCCTCTGGAAACACCATATATTTT
NA,TRBJ2-3,TRBV1,few,CTSSQAWGTAQLDTQYF,TGCACCAGCAGCCAAGCCTGGGGGACAGCTCAACTAGATACGCAGTATTTT
TRBD2,TRBJ2-7,TRBV6-5,NA,CASTPGLVNEQYF,TGTGCCAGCACCCCGGGACTAGTAAACGAGCAGTACTTC
NA,TRBJ2-4,TRBV29-1,NA,CSVEISIKNIQYF,TGCAGCGTTGAGATCAGCATCAAAAACATTCAGTACTTC
NA,TRBJ2-7,TRBV7-8,NA,CASSPREVQDEQYF,TGTGCCAGCAGCCCAAGGGAAGTCCAGGACGAGCAGTACTTC
NA,TRBJ1-2,TRBV5-4,NA,CASSSGTRLDTF,TGTGCCAGCAGCTCCGGGACCAGGTTGGACACCTTC
TRBD1,TRBJ1-1,TRBV19,NA,CASSIQGAHPEAFF,TGTGCCAGTAGTATACAGGGGGCGCACCCCGAAGCTTTCTTT
TRBD1,TRBJ1-4,TRBV6-5,NA,CASGTASTNEKLFF,TGTGCCAGCGGGACAGCCTCTACTAATGAAAAACTGTTTTTT
NA,TRBJ2-7,TRBV30,NA,CAWSVGLDGDEQYF,TGTGCCTGGAGTGTAGGGCTAGACGGCGACGAGCAGTACTTC
TRBD1,TRBJ2-7,TRBV19,NA,CASGRGDRGLYEQYF,TGTGCCAGTGGAAGGGGGGACAGGGGGCTATACGAGCAGTACTTC
NA,TRBJ1-2,TRBV4-1,once,CASSQAEVVPSYGYTF,TGCGCCAGCAGCCAAGCCGAAGTTGTCCCTTCATATGGCTACACCTTC
NA,TRBJ1-3,TRBV30,NA,CAWNSDFGPLAGNTIYF,TGTGCCTGGAACTCTGACTTTGGCCCACTCGCTGGAAACACCATATATTTT
TRBD2,TRBJ2-3,TRBV5-4,NA,CASSLKLAGVADTQYF,TGTGCCAGCAGCTTGAAGCTAGCGGGAGTCGCAGATACGCAGTATTTT
NA,TRBJ1-6,TRBV6-5,once,CASSYSTGIESPLHF,TGTGCCAGCAGTTACTCGACCGGGATCGAGTCACCCCTCCACTTT
TRBD1,TRBJ1-5,TRBV2,NA,CASGDRGGQPQHF,TGTGCCAGTGGCGACAGGGGTGGTCAGCCCCAGCATTTT
TRBD2,TRBJ2-7,TRBV4-3,NA,CASSQGTSNSYEQYF,TGCGCCAGCAGCCAAGGGACTAGCAACTCCTACGAGCAGTACTTC
NA,TRBJ1-1,TRBV2,NA,CAAGRVIGTEAFF,TGTGCTGCCGGGAGGGTGATCGGTACTGAAGCTTTCTTT
TRBD1,TRBJ2-7,TRBV28,NA,CATVQGPGPYEQYF,TGTGCCACCGTACAGGGGCCCGGACCTTACGAGCAGTACTTC
NA,TRBJ1-2,TRBV6-5,NA,CASSYGNYGYTF,TGTGCCAGCAGTTACGGGAACTATGGCTACACCTTC
NA,TRBJ1-1,TRBV9,NA,CASSVWGGTEAFF,TGTGCCAGCAGCGTGTGGGGGGGCACTGAAGCTTTCTTT
TRBD2,TRBJ2-1,TRBV6-1,NA,CASSEVAGVNEQFF,TGTGCCAGCAGTGAGGTGGCGGGAGTAAATGAGCAGTTCTTC
NA,TRBJ1-2,TRBV5-1,NA,CASSLEGANYGYTF,TGCGCCAGCAGCTTGGAGGGCGCTAACTATGGCTACACCTTC
NA,TRBJ1-1,TRBV10-3,NA,CAIKLVQENTEAFF,TGTGCCATCAAATTGGTCCAGGAGAACACTGAAGCTTTCTTT
NA,TRBJ2-3,TRBV6-1,NA,CASSEGQANTDTQYF,TGTGCCAGCAGTGAAGGACAGGCCAACACAGATACGCAGTATTTT